The 16 T cell receptor beta chains given below trace back to one sample, sequenced in a study of CD8+ T cells in alopecia areata. Time point reported: mouse skin at time of skin grafting. Following RNA extraction, reverse transcription yielded cDNA that acted as the sequencing template. Here immunoSEQ multiplex PCR was the method, and the copy in TCRdb shows in-frame clones only, minus some. Sampling found 1,500 to 2,000 clones, none seen once. The sample was skin, taken at week 0. The receptors shown here come from a C3H/HeJ mouse with alopecia areata. Strain haplotype at MHC: H2-k.

This clone has more than one count but fewer than ten. This may stem from a read error, because a much larger clone lies one nucleotide away. Mouse names are used for the genes. Read coverage stops 4 residues before the CDR3 terminus; the germline J gene supplies the remainder. This sequence joins TRBV29 and TRBJ2-7; unclear D gene. The length of the CDR3 is 12 residues. In germline, CDR1 is MSHET, CDR2 SYDVDS. CDR3 residues: CASSVEGYEQYF. Incomplete CDR3 DNA: TGTGCTAGCAGTGTAGAGGGTTAT. Combining the CDR3 with reference TRBV29 and TRBJ2-7 gives the whole variable domain DMKVTQMPRYLIKRMGENVLLECGQDMSHETMYWYRQDPGLGLQLIYISYDVDSNSEGDIPKGYRVSRKKREHFSLILDSAKTNQTSVYFCASSVEGYEQYFGPGTRLTVL.

By its share, this clone is medium-sized. Mouse gene names apply. The read ends 4 residues shy of where the CDR3 ends; the end is completed using the germline J gene. The chain carries TRBV13-3 and TRBJ2-3, with D maybe TRBD1 (6 bases). The germline gives CDR1 NNHDY, CDR2 SYVADS. The ends were cut back, 2 bases at V and 1 base at J, with 11 bases in the middle. The CDR3 has 15 residues. CDR3 DNA (partial): TGTGCCAGCAGTGACGCAGGGGAAGGTGCAGAA. Protein product: CASSDAGEGAE. The whole CDR3 sequence reads CASSDAGEGAETLYF.

This clone is labeled medium-sized. The gene names here belong to mouse. The read is 3 residues too short to cover the CDR3 end, so that end is filled in from the germline J gene. The chain recombines TRBV31 with TRBJ1-6; TRBD1 matches 8 bases. TRBJ1-6 is marked as an open reading frame, function uncertain. The CDR3 spans 14 residues. After removal of 2 bases from V and 6 bases from J, the junction contained 3 bases not matched to a gene. CDR1 GKSSPN and CDR2 SITVG come from the germline V gene. The CDR3 sequence: CAWSSDRVNSPLYF. The part of the CDR3 DNA that was read is TGTGCCTGGAGTTCGGACAGGGTTAATTCGCCC.

This clone is classed as medium-sized. Gene names refer to mouse genes. The read is 4 residues too short to cover the CDR3 end, so that end is filled in from the germline J gene. The chain carries TRBV1 and TRBJ2-4, with TRBD2 identical over 8 bases. The V gene's germline CDR1 is NSQYPW and CDR2 LRSPGD (reference sequence). The CDR3 is 14 residues long. CDR3 DNA, as far as it was read: TGCACCTGCAGTGCAGGGGGACTGGAAAAC. This encodes CTCSAGGLEN. The whole CDR3 protein reads CTCSAGGLENTLYF. The complete variable domain, with remaining parts taken from reference TRBV1 and TRBJ2-4, reads VTLLEQNPRWRLVPRGQAVNLRCILKNSQYPWMSWYQQDLQKQLQWLFTLRSPGDKEVKSLPGADYLATRVTDTELRLQVANMSQGRTLYCTCSAGGLENTLYFGAGTRLSVL.

Ten or more counts support this clone. The germline and genes are mouse ones. Read data end 3 residues before the CDR3 end; the end is taken from the germline J gene. The genes are TRBV29 and TRBJ1-6; possibly TRBD1 for D (6 bases). TRBJ1-6 is marked as an open reading frame, function uncertain. This CDR3 comprises 14 residues. The V gene's germline CDR1 is MSHET and CDR2 SYDVDS. Trimming took 5 bases from V and 4 from J, leaving 9 bases between them. The CDR3 spells CASSATGYNSPLYF. The sequenced CDR3 bases are TGTGCTAGCAGTGCGACAGGATATAATTCGCCC.

The sample holds many counts of this clone. Genes and germline are mouse. CDR3 region: CASSDETGGDQDTQYF. The part of the CDR3 DNA that was read is TGTGCCAGCAGTGATGAAACAGGGGGCGACCAAGAC. The chain is built from TRBV13-3 and TRBJ2-5, with 9 nucleotides matching TRBD1. The read terminates 4 residues ahead of where the CDR3 ends, so the germline J gene completes it. Germline-derived CDR1 and CDR2 are NNHDY and SYVADS. J lost 1 base, V lost 0 bases, and 3 bases had no gene match. This CDR3 spans 16 amino acids.

This clone is termed medium-sized. Mouse germline and gene names are used. Sequencing ends 4 residues short of the CDR3 end; the germline J gene provides the rest. The J gene is TRBJ1-1, the V gene TRBV19; D is possibly TRBD1 (6 bases). This CDR3 spans 13 amino acids. V lost 1 base to trimming and J lost 3 bases, with 7 bases between them. Germline V gives CDR1 FNHDT, CDR2 SITEND (reference sequence). CDR3 loop: CASSINRDTEVFF. The part of the CDR3 DNA that was read is TGTGCCAGCAGTATAAACAGGGACACA.

In this sample, this clone turned up many times. Mouse gene names apply. The read ends 3 residues shy of where the CDR3 ends; the end is completed using the germline J gene. J is TRBJ1-6 and V is TRBV5; TRBD1 matches 9 bases. TRBJ1-6 has ORF status, its function being uncertain. J was trimmed by 9 bases and V by 4 bases; bases with no gene match: 4. The CDR3 contains 14 residues. Germline lookup yields CDR1 LGHNA and CDR2 YNLKQL (reference sequence). The CDR3 loop reads CASSPTGGGSPLYF. Incomplete CDR3 DNA: TGTGCCAGCAGCCCCACAGGGGGCGGTTCGCCC.

By proportion, this clone is medium-sized. Any gene name here is a mouse gene name. The read finishes 4 residues shy of the CDR3 end, and the germline J gene is used to complete it. V and J are TRBV31 and TRBJ2-1; 7 bases agree with TRBD2. With V trimmed by 0 bases and J by 1 base, 9 bases remained unmatched. The CDR3 consists of 17 residues. Germline CDR1 reads GKSSPN; CDR2 reads SITVG. The CDR3 loop reads CAWSLVSLGVNYAEQFF. The sequenced CDR3 bases are TGTGCCTGGAGTCTAGTCTCTCTGGGGGTAAACTATGCT.

This clone is labeled as large (0.1 to 1%). Gene names denote mouse genes. The CDR3 goes on 4 residues after the read ends, and that part is filled in from the germline J gene. V is TRBV19 and J is TRBJ1-2, with D possibly being TRBD1 (5 bases). Per germline, CDR1 FNHDT and CDR2 SITEND (reference sequence). V was clipped by 4 bases and J by 0 bases, with 10 bases between them. The CDR3 contains 14 residues. The CDR3 sequence: CASSPDSANSDYTF. Partial CDR3 DNA: TGTGCCAGCAGTCCAGACAGTGCAAACTCC. Full variable domain (remainder filled in from reference TRBV19 and TRBJ1-2): GGIITQTPKFLIGQEGQKLTLKCQQNFNHDTMYWYRQDSGKGLRLIYYSITENDLQKGDLSEGYDASREKKSSFSLTVTSAQKNEMAVFLCASSPDSANSDYTFGSGTRLLVI.

This clone occurred many times. Gene names are the mouse ones. The read terminates 4 residues before the CDR3 end, so the remaining end is supplied by the germline J gene. The chain couples TRBV29 to TRBJ2-4; 8 nucleotides align to TRBD1. Germline loops: CDR1 MSHET, CDR2 SYDVDS. This CDR3 contains 14 residues. Partial CDR3 DNA: TGTGCTAGCAGTTTATCGACAGGGGTGAAC. This translates into CASSLSTGVN. The entire CDR3 protein is CASSLSTGVNTLYF.

This clone has ten or more counts. Gene names refer to mouse genes. The read ends 4 residues before the CDR3 terminus; that terminus is restored from the germline J gene. This rearrangement joins TRBV13-1 to TRBJ2-1, with 8 bases fitting TRBD1. Germline-derived CDR1 and CDR2 are NSHNY and SYGAGN. J gave up 6 bases and V 0 bases, and 2 bases lay outside the gene matches. The CDR3 covers 14 residues. CDR3: CASSDATGGAEQFF. The part of the CDR3 DNA that was read is TGTGCCAGCAGTGATGCAACAGGGGGTGCT.

This clone has just a few counts. Gene names follow the mouse nomenclature. Read data end 4 residues before the CDR3 end; the end is taken from the germline J gene. The chain joins TRBV20 to TRBJ1-2; D is perhaps TRBD1 (6 bases). V was trimmed by 0 bases and J by 0 bases, leaving 11 bases between them. This CDR3 has 15 amino acids. CDR1 and CDR2 (germline): GFQATS, STVNSAI. This CDR3 is CGARDRGRANSDYTF. The CDR3 bases that were read are TGTGGTGCTAGGGACAGGGGAAGGGCAAACTCC.

This clone came up many times. The listed genes are named as in mouse. CDR3 sequence: CASGEGGARDSQNTLYF. The CDR3 bases that were read are TGTGCCAGCGGTGAGGGGGGGGCAAGGGATAGTCAAAAC. The chain links TRBV13-2 to TRBJ2-4; TRBD2 agrees at 8 bases. The read is 4 residues too short to cover the CDR3 end, so that end is filled in from the germline J gene. V gave up 2 bases and J gave up 0 bases; unmatched junction bases: 8. The CDR3 has 17 residues. Germline CDR1 NNHNN, CDR2 SYGAGS (reference sequence).

In this sample, this clone is medium-sized. Gene names are the mouse ones. The CDR3 end falls 4 residues outside the read, so it is completed with the germline J gene. This sequence joins TRBV31 and TRBJ2-1; D tentatively fits TRBD1 or TRBD2 (5 bases each). The CDR3 has 13 amino acids. CDR1 is GKSSPN, CDR2 SITVG, per germline. V was clipped by 2 bases and J by 3 bases, with 8 bases between them. CDR3: CAWSGGFYAEQFF. CDR3 DNA, as far as it was read: TGTGCCTGGAGTGGGGGTTTCTATGCT. Variable domain in full (rest from reference TRBV31 and TRBJ2-1): AQTIHQWPVAEIKAVGSPLSLGCTIKGKSSPNLYWYWQATGGTLQQLFYSITVGQVESVVQLNLSASRPKDDQFILSTEKLLLSHSGFYLCAWSGGFYAEQFFGPGTRLTVL.

This clone is labeled as medium-sized. These gene names are mouse names. From the germline J gene comes the end of the CDR3, since the read stops 4 residues before it. The chain couples TRBV3 to TRBJ2-1; 7 nucleotides match TRBD2. Looked up from germline, CDR1 is SNHLY and CDR2 is FYNGKV (reference sequence). The CDR3 consists of 15 residues. J gave up 4 bases and V 0 bases, and 3 bases lay outside the gene matches. Incomplete CDR3 DNA: TGTGCCAGCAGCTTAGCGTACTGGGGTTATGCT. Translating gives CASSLAYWGYA. The entire CDR3 is CASSLAYWGYAEQFF. Full variable domain (outside the CDR3, taken from reference TRBV3 and TRBJ2-1): GPKVLQIPSHQIIDMGQMVTLNCDPVSNHLYFYWYKQILGQQMEFLVNFYNGKVMEKSKLFKDQFSVERPDGSYFTLKIQPTALEDSAVYFCASSLAYWGYAEQFFGPGTRLTVL.